This T cell receptor (beta chain) was profiled in a study of blood T cells in healthy people across ages. The study's findings and limits: Whereas aged donors had fewer naive CD4+ cells, long-lived donors had more of them and higher diversity. Unknown CMV status may confound age-related changes in expanded clones.

This clonotype was observed a handful of times. Its specificity is unknown. The authors ran a second PCR of roughly 6 to 12 cycles using a sample-barcoded 5' primer and a J-beta primer mix. MiXCR, applied by TCRdb to the 5' RACE reads, yields one record per CDR3 protein. Here the sample spans some 1.8 million distinct CDR3 sequences, about two fifths being singletons. This sequence originates from a human donor in good health. The sample consisted of blood.

The CDR3 is CASSPWGRATNEKLFF. The CDR3 region has the DNA TGTGCCAGCAGCCCCTGGGGGCGAGCAACTAATGAAAAACTGTTTTTT. The gene calls are TRBV11-2 and TRBJ1-4; perhaps TRBD1 as D (6 bases). V lost 5 bases to trimming and J lost 0 bases, with 13 bases between them. The CDR3 is 16 residues long. CDR1 and CDR2 (germline): SGHAT, FQNNGV.